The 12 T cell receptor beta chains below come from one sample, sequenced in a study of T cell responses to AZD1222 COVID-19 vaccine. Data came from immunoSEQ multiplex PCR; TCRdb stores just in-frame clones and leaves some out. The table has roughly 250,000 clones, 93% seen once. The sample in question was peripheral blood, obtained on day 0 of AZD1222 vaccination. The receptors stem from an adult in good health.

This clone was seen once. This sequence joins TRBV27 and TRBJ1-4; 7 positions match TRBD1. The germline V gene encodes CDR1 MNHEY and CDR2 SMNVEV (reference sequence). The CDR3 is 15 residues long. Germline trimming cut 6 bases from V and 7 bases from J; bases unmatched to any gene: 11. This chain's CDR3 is CASSRGGTVGEKLFF. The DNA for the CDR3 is TGTGCCAGCAGCCGAGGGGGGACAGTGGGTGAAAAACTGTTTTTT.

This CDR3 reads CATSRTPGSGNSYNEQFF. Here the CDR3 DNA reads TGTGCCACCAGCAGAACCCCCGGGAGCGGAAACTCCTACAATGAGCAGTTCTTC. The rearrangement joins TRBV15 to TRBJ2-1, with D possibly matching TRBD2 (6 bases). Looked up from germline, CDR1 is LNHNV and CDR2 is YYDKDF (reference sequence). This CDR3 spans 18 amino acids. Trimming took off 2 bases at V and 0 bases at J, with 17 bases between the two ends.

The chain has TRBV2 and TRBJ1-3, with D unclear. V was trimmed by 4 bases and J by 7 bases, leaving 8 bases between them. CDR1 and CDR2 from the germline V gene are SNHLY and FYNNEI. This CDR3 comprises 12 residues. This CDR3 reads CASSGVSNTIYF. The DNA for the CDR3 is TGTGCCAGCAGTGGGGTTAGCAACACCATATATTTT.

Written as DNA, the CDR3 is TGTGCCAGCAGCGAAGGTTTTAACTATGGCTACACCTTC. It specifies CASSEGFNYGYTF. V gene TRBV3-1 (or the pseudogene TRBV3-2) combines with J gene TRBJ1-2; D is ambiguous. Trimming left V 5 bases short and J 1 base short, with 8 bases between. The CDR3 length is 13 residues. Germline V lookup: CDR1 LGHDT, CDR2 YNNKEL (reference sequence).

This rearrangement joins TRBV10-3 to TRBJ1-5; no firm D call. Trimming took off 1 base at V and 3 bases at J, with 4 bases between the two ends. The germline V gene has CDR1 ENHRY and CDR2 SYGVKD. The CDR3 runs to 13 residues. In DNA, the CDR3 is TGTGCCATCAGTGAGTACACCAATCAGCCCCAGCATTTT. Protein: CAISEYTNQPQHF.

The CDR3 protein is CASSVSGSNPSSTDTQYF. The CDR3 nucleotides read TGCGCCAGCAGCGTCTCCGGGTCAAACCCCTCTAGCACAGATACGCAGTATTTT. The V and J genes are TRBV5-1 and TRBJ2-3; unclear D gene. This CDR3 is built from 18 residues. Trimming stripped 4 bases from V and 0 bases from J, with 21 bases between. Germline-derived CDR1 and CDR2 are SGHRS and YFSETQ.

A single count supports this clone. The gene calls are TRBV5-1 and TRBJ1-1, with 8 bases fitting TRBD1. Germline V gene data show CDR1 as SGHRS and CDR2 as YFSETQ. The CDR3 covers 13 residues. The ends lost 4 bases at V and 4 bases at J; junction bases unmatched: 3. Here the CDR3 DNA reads TGCGCCAGCAGCAAAGACAGGGGCACTGAAGCTTTCTTT. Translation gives CASSKDRGTEAFF.

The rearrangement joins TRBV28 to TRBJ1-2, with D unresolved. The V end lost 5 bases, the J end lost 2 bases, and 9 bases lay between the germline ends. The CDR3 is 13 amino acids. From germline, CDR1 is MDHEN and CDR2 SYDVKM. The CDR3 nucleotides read TGTGCCAGCAGTACTACACCCAACTATGGCTACACCTTC. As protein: CASSTTPNYGYTF.

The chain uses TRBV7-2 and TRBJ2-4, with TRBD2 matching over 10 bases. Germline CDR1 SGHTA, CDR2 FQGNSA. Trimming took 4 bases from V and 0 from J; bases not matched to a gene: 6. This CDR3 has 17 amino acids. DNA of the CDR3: TGTGCCAGCAGCTCACCGGGACTAGCGAAAGCCAAAAACATTCAGTACTTC. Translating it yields CASSSPGLAKAKNIQYF.

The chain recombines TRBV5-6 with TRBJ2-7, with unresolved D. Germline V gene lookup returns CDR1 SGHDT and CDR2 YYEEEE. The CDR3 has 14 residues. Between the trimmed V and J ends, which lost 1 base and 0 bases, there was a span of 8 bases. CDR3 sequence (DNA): TGTGCCAGCAGCTTGAGGGCCACCTCCTACGAGCAGTACTTC. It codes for CASSLRATSYEQYF.

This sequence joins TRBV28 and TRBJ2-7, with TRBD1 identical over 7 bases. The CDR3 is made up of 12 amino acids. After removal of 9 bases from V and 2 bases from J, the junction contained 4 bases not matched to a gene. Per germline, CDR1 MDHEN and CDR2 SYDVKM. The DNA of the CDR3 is TGTGCCAGTAACAGGGGCACCTACGAGCAGTACTTC. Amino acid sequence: CASNRGTYEQYF.

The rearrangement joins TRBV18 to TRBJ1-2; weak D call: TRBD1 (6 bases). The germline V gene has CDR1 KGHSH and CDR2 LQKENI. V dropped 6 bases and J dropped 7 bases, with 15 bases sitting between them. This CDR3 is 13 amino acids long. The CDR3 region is CASSPGGGGGYTF. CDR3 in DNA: TGTGCCAGCTCCCCTGGGGGCGGCGGTGGCTACACCTTC.